This TCR beta chain was sequenced during a study of cytomegalovirus exposure and HLA in healthy donors. Study-wide points: The study listed some 160 cytomegalovirus-associated TCR beta chains. Later work found that TCR association rates differed between HLA loci; DRB1 had the most and HLA-C the fewest. A later analysis found that most CMV-associated TCR beta chains appeared HLA-restricted.

The V end was cut by 7 bases, the J end by 2 bases, with 12 bases between. Germline V gene sequence: CDR1 SGHTA, CDR2 FQGNSA. The CDR3 is 15 amino acids. This clone was recorded a few times. Its target is not known. A multiplex PCR was run with 60 Vbeta primers and 13 Jbeta primers. Only in-frame clones appear in the TCRdb table, and some are missing; sequencing was by immunoSEQ multiplex PCR. The profile shows a few hundred thousand clones, approximately 84% of them singletons. The chain is built from TRBV7-2 and TRBJ2-6; weak D call: TRBD1 (6 bases). Sequenced sample: PBMCs. The receptor's source is a woman in her thirties or forties in good health and CMV-seronegative. This CDR3 is CASKLGGAGANVLTF. The DNA for the CDR3 is TGTGCCAGCAAACTTGGGGGCGCTGGGGCCAACGTCCTGACTTTC.